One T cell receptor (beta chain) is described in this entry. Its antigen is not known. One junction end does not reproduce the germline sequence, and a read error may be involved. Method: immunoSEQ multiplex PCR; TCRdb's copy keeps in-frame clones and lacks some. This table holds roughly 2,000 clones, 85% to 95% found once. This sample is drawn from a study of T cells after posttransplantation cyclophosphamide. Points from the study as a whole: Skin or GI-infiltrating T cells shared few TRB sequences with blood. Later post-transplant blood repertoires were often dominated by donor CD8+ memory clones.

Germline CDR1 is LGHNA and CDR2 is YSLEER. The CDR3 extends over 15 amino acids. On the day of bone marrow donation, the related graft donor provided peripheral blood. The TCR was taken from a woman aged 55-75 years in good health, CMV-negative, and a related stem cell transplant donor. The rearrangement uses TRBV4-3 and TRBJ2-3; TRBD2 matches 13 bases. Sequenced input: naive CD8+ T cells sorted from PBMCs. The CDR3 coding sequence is TGCGCCAACAGCCTGACTAGCGGGGGGTCAGATACGCAGTATTTT. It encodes CANSLTSGGSDTQYF.